What follows is one TCR beta chain and its context. Indicated treatment: some 20 received Ad26.COV2.S at low or high dose, single or two shots; 5 received placebo; per-sample allocation not given. Sampling was performed 63 days after the first vaccine or placebo injection. Assay: immunoSEQ multiplex PCR; the TCRdb copy retains only in-frame clones and omits some. The sample includes roughly 300,000 clones, more than 85% of them seen just once. This entry comes from a study of Ad26.COV2.S vaccination and SARS-CoV-2 variants. Germline V lookup: CDR1 LNHNV, CDR2 YYDKDF (reference sequence). This CDR3 spans 14 amino acids. V was clipped by 5 bases and J by 0 bases, with 9 bases between them.

The sequence was collected from a person between 18 and 59 years old who received the Ad26.COV2.S COVID-19 vaccine or a placebo. The chain uses TRBV15 and TRBJ2-3; the D is unclear. Sequences were derived from peripheral blood, sampled in a trial of Ad26.COV2.S vaccine versus placebo. In DNA form, the CDR3 reads TGTGCCACCAGCTTCCGACTCAGCACAGATACGCAGTATTTT. This sequence encodes CATSFRLSTDTQYF.